This T cell receptor beta chain appears in the sequencing data of a study of CD8+CD57+ T cells in acquired aplastic anemia. Patients included in sequencing had previously demonstrated CD8+CD57+ cell expansion by flow cytometry. Researchers used genomic DNA as the template to profile TCR beta VDJ and CDR3. TCRdb recomputed calls from the reads with MiXCR, one row per CDR3 protein. The table lists approximately 180,000 distinct CDR3 sequences, around 50% of them singletons. V shed 3 bases and J shed 2 bases, with 18 bases lying between them. Germline loops: CDR1 SGHVS, CDR2 FQNEAQ. This CDR3 region has 17 residues.

Sequenced sample: sorted CD4+, CD8+, or CD8+CD57+ T cells (not recorded which) from PBMCs. The chain joins TRBV7-8 to TRBJ2-3; perhaps TRBD2 as D (6 bases). This clonotype was sampled from a human donor with aplastic anemia. Written as DNA, the CDR3 is TGTGCCAGCAGCTTTCTTAGCGGCCCCTACGCCACAGATACGCAGTATTTT. It translates to CASSFLSGPYATDTQYF.